This T cell receptor beta chain was identified in a study of shared clonotypes between healthy human individuals (dated by TCRdb to the early 2020s). Broadly, across the study: Two women and a few men aged 18 to 49 years were included in the cohort. Blood TCR repertoires of about 5 healthy adults were deeply sequenced to estimate repertoire size and the extent of clonotype sharing between individuals. Different laboratories and diverse techniques were used to prepare libraries and sequence TCR repertoires, to increase sequencing depth and limit assay-specific biases. Each donor's leukapheresis produced roughly between roughly 0.85 and 9.5 billion PBMCs.

The donors were healthy, HIV-negative adults with no recently reported acute infections or vaccinations. Every donor was a Caucasian adult residing in Nashville, Tennessee, USA. For unsorted samples, some 100 million PBMCs were counted, and genomic DNA was extracted using the QIAamp DNA Blood Mini kit. Blood was obtained by leukapheresis, after which PBMCs were separated by Ficoll-Histopaque density gradient centrifugation and cryopreserved in liquid nitrogen vapor phase. In the germline V gene, CDR1 corresponds to SGHAT and CDR2 to FQNNGV. The CDR3, cysteine through phenylalanine, is 14 amino acids long. This entry keeps only the CDR3 DNA: 42 bases, framed from base 1. V drops 2 bases and J drops 3 bases, leaving 11 bases in between. Using the deep immunoSEQ assay, multiplex PCR amplified TCR CDR3 regions from genomic DNA. Extracted genomic DNA from each cell subset was spread evenly across all wells of several immunoSEQ 96-well plates, with each plate serving as a replicate. For unsorted PBMC, roughly 330 ng of genomic DNA, equivalent to about 32,000 T cell genomes, went into each replicate PCR. Unsorted PBMC genomic DNA was sequenced across ten immunoSEQ deep assay plates. Purified libraries were quantified with a Qubit 3.0 fluorometer, sized on a Bioanalyzer 2100, and re-quantified with the KAPA Library Quantification kit. Each immunoSEQ 96-well plate was sequenced on its own single-read 150-cycle Illumina NextSeq 550 flow cell. As for the authors' bioinformatics: The immunoSEQ output contained only junctional sequences without quality scores, so filtering could not match that applied to full-length reads. To assign V/J genes and CDR3, sequences were annotated using PyIR, a Python wrapper for IgBLAST v1.9, with IMGT germline references. Reads were filtered out if the reads had weak V/J assignments (E-value above 1e-6), no CDR3, stop codons, out-of-frame junctions, or ambiguous translated residues. V3J clonotypes were defined by identical inferred V gene, J gene, and CDR3 amino acid sequence. To compute the percentage overlap between repertoires, the number of shared unique clonotypes was divided by the size of the smaller repertoire. Three approaches were used to assess repertoire richness: RTK rarefaction, the Chao1 estimator, and Recon v2.1 estimates of unobserved clonotypes. TCRdb holds this immuneACCESS table with in-frame rearrangements only. Some clones are missing; in checked studies, unresolved V genes explain under half, and the rest has no known cause. V and J calls and clone size come straight from that table; D and trimming were deduced from the DNA. This sample gives around 530,000 clones in total; around 76% of them show up just once. The ten most abundant clones make up 9.5% to 15% of the sample.

The study at large found these results: Pairwise subsampling indicated that sequencing depth was expected to affect the degree of clonotype sharing among donors. The small number of donors limited the genetic and exposure-history diversity represented. Sampling was restricted to blood, and TCR repertoires in tissues likely differ from the TCR repertoires found in blood.

As to this clone: The antigen it recognizes is unknown. Base qualities are not provided; no much larger clone lies one nucleotide away.

This clonotype originated in a woman between 35 and 50 years old in good health. Some clones in this sample may be carry-over from other donors' samples. Sequencing used PBMCs. The rearranged segments are TRBV11-2 and TRBJ2-7, and the D gene may be TRBD2, 5 bases matching. The bases read TGTGCCAGCAGCTTATACGGTCGGGGCTACGAGCAGTACTTC. It encodes CASSLYGRGYEQYF.